Shown below are 11 T cell receptor beta chains from a single sample sequenced in a study of cytomegalovirus exposure and HLA in healthy donors. The PCR had 60 Vbeta and 13 Jbeta primers. Using immunoSEQ multiplex PCR, the repertoire was profiled, and TCRdb retains in-frame clones only, with some absent. Here the sample spans about 72,000 clones, more than 80% being singletons. Sequencing input: PBMCs. The receptor source for this set is a human donor in good health.

This clone has more than one count but fewer than ten. The chain carries TRBV2 and TRBJ2-1, with 11 bases identical to TRBD2. After removal of 3 bases from V and 7 bases from J, the junction contained 8 bases not matched to a gene. In germline, CDR1 is SNHLY, CDR2 FYNNEI. The CDR3 consists of 16 residues. CDR3 in amino acids: CASSERVAGGRNEQFF. CDR3 coding DNA: TGTGCCAGCAGTGAGAGGGTAGCGGGGGGGCGGAATGAGCAGTTCTTC.

This clone was detected once. As DNA, the CDR3 is TGTGCCAGTAGTATAGAGCGGTCCACAGATACGCAGTATTTT. Encoded protein: CASSIERSTDTQYF. The gene calls are TRBV19 and TRBJ2-3; D gene uncertain. Germline CDR1 LNHDA, CDR2 SQIVND (reference sequence). V dropped 0 bases and J dropped 2 bases, with 6 bases sitting between them. The CDR3 covers 14 residues.

A remark on this clone: Sequence at one end of the junction differs from germline and may be a read error. This chain links TRBV7-9 with TRBJ1-2, with D possibly TRBD1 on 5 matching bases. The CDR3 is 16 amino acids. Germline-derived CDR1 and CDR2 are SEHNR and FQNEAQ (reference sequence). The CDR3 sequence: CSSSFRIDLGGEGYTF. CDR3 in DNA: TGTTCCAGCAGCTTCCGTATTGATTTGGGGGGGGAAGGCTACACCTTC.

The chain couples TRBV2 to TRBJ1-5, with 7 bases identical to TRBD1. Trimming took 7 bases from V and 2 from J; bases not matched to a gene: 2. CDR1 and CDR2 (germline): SNHLY, FYNNEI. This CDR3 is built from 13 residues. In DNA form, the CDR3 reads TGTGCCAGCAACACAGGGGGCAATCAGCCCCAGCATTTT. It is translated as CASNTGGNQPQHF.

CDR3 sequence: CAIGVPQGEQYF. CDR3 coding DNA: TGTGCCATCGGGGTGCCCCAGGGGGAGCAGTACTTC. V gene TRBV10-3 combines with J gene TRBJ2-7; D perhaps matches TRBD1 (6 bases). V lost 8 bases to trimming and J lost 7 bases, with 15 bases between them. This CDR3 has 12 amino acids. Germline assignment: CDR1 ENHRY and CDR2 SYGVKD.

This chain joins TRBV6-5 and TRBJ1-5; 9 bases are shared with TRBD1. CDR3 length: 15 residues. Germline-derived CDR1 and CDR2 are MNHEY and SVGAGI. The V segment lost 5 bases and the J segment 2 bases; nucleotides outside the gene matches: 4. The CDR3 loop is CASSKQGAGNQPQHF. DNA for the CDR3: TGTGCCAGCAGTAAACAGGGGGCAGGCAATCAGCCCCAGCATTTT.

The chain links TRBV27 to TRBJ1-5; 8 bases are shared with TRBD1. V gave up 8 bases and J gave up 2 bases; unmatched junction bases: 8. This CDR3 is 15 amino acids long. The germline CDR1 and CDR2 sequences are MNHEY and SMNVEV (reference sequence). The CDR3 region is CASRLDRGGNQPQHF. The CDR3 bases are TGTGCCAGCCGCCTCGACAGGGGTGGCAATCAGCCCCAGCATTTT.

The V gene is TRBV9, the J gene TRBJ2-7; D remains unclear. The V and J ends lost 4 bases and 0 bases respectively, with 14 bases between them. The CDR3 loop spans 15 amino acids. Germline loops: CDR1 SGDLS, CDR2 YYNGEE. CDR3 DNA sequence: TGTGCCAGCAGCCAAGGAGATAGGAGCTCCTACGAGCAGTACTTC. This encodes CASSQGDRSSYEQYF. The variable domain in full, with the rest retrieved from reference TRBV9 and TRBJ2-7, is DSGVTQTPKHLITATGQRVTLRCSPRSGDLSVYWYQQSLDQGLQFLIQYYNGEERAKGNILERFSAQQFPDLHSELNLSSLELGDSALYFCASSQGDRSSYEQYFGPGTRLTVT.

The genes are TRBV6-6 and TRBJ2-7, with D perhaps TRBD1 (6 bases). The CDR3 is 14 amino acids. Trimming cost V 6 bases and J 5 bases, with 17 bases left between them. CDR1 and CDR2 (germline): MNHNY, SVGAGI (reference sequence). This chain's CDR3 is CASSRPRQVHEQYF. CDR3 DNA sequence: TGTGCCAGCAGCCGACCCAGACAGGTCCACGAGCAGTACTTC.

This clone was seen only once. The V call is TRBV7-2, the J call TRBJ1-2, with no clear D. CDR3 length: 13 amino acids. The germline V gene encodes CDR1 SGHTA and CDR2 FQGNSA. V dropped 2 bases and J dropped 2 bases, with 6 bases sitting between them. CDR3 loop: CASSLLRNYGYTF. The CDR3, as DNA: TGTGCCAGCAGCTTATTACGGAACTATGGCTACACCTTC.

J is TRBJ2-3 and V is TRBV2, with D unresolved. The V gene lost 4 bases and the J gene lost 2 bases, with 16 bases spanning the gap. Per the germline V gene, CDR1 is SNHLY and CDR2 is FYNNEI. The CDR3 contains 16 residues. The CDR3 region is CASSGVGGDSTDTQYF. The CDR3 DNA reads TGTGCCAGCAGTGGGGTTGGCGGCGACTCCACAGATACGCAGTATTTT.